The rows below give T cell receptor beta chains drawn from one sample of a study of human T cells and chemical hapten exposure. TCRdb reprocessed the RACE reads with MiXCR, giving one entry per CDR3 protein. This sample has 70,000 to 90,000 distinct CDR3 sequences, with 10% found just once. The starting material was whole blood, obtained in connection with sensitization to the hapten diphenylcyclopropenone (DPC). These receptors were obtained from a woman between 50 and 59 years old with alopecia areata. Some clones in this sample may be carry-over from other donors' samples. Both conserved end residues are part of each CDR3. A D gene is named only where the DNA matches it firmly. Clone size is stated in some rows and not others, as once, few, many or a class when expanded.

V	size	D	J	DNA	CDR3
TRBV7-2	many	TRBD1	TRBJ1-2	TGTGCCAGCAGCTTAGGACAGGGGGTCTATGGCTACACCTTC	CASSLGQGVYGYTF
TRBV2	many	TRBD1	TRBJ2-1	TGTGCCAGCAGCGGACAGGGAGGAAATGAGCAGTTCTTC	CASSGQGGNEQFF
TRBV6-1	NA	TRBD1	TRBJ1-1	TGTGCCAGCAGTAGCAAGACAGGGGAAACTGAAGCTTTCTTT	CASSSKTGETEAFF
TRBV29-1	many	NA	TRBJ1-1	TGCAGCGTTGAGGGCGGGGAAGAGGCTTTCTTT	CSVEGGEEAFF
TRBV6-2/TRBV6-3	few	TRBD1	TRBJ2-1	TGTGCCAGCTCCCGAGGGGGCCATGAGCAGTTCTTC	CASSRGGHEQFF
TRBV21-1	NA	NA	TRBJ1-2	TGTGCCAGCACTACGGGACTTTCGTATGGCTACACCTTC	CASTTGLSYGYTF
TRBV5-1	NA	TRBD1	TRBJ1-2	TGCGCCAGCAGCCATTCCCGGGACAGGGGTCTAGGCTACACCTTC	CASSHSRDRGLGYTF
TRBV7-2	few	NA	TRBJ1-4	TGTGCCAGCAGCTCTACCAGGCGGACTGAAAAACTGTTTTTT	CASSSTRRTEKLFF
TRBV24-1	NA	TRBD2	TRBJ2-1	TGTGCCACCAGTGATTCCAGCGGGGTCTCCTACAATGAGCAGTTCTTC	CATSDSSGVSYNEQFF
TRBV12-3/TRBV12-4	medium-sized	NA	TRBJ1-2	TGTGCCAGCAGCAATGGAGGGGTAATGGGTGGCTACACCTTC	CASSNGGVMGGYTF
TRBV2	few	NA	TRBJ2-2	TGTGCCAGCAGTGAGGTGCCGGGAGAGGGCGGGGAGCTGTTTTTT	CASSEVPGEGGELFF
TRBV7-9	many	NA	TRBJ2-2	TGTGCCAGCAGCTTTAACACCGGGGAGCTGTTTTTT	CASSFNTGELFF
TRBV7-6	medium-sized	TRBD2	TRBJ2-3	TGTGCCAGCAGCCCGCAATCCGGGCGGGGGAGGGCCCAAGATACGCAGTATTTT	CASSPQSGRGRAQDTQYF
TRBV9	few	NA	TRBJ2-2	TGTGCCAGCAGCGCCCCAGGGGCCACCGGGGAGCTGTTTTTT	CASSAPGATGELFF
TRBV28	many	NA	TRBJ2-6	TGTGCCAGCAGTTTGGGTCGACTCTCCGGGGCCAACGTCCTGACTTTC	CASSLGRLSGANVLTF
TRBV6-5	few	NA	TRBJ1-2	TGTGCCAGCAGTTACCGTTGGGGGGCCTATGGCTACACCTTC	CASSYRWGAYGYTF
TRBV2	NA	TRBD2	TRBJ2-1	TGTGCCAGCCGACTAGCGGGAGCTCAGCAGTTCTTC	CASRLAGAQQFF
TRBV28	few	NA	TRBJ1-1	TGTGCCAGCAGTTTGCTACAGAGGAACACTGAAGCTTTCTTT	CASSLLQRNTEAFF
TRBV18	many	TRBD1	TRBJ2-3	TGTGCCAGCTCACAATTCGGACAGGGCACAGATACGCAGTATTTT	CASSQFGQGTDTQYF
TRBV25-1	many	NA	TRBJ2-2	TGTGCCAGTAGGACGGCCACCGGGGAGCTGTTTTTT	CASRTATGELFF
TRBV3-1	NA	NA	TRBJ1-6	TGTGCCAGCAGCCAGACGGATTATAATTCACCCCTCCACTTT	CASSQTDYNSPLHF
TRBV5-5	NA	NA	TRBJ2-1	TGTGCCAGCAGCGGGAAAACGCAGTTCTTC	CASSGKTQFF
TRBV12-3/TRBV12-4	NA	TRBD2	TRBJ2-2	TGTGCCAGCAGTTTTTTCGGAGCGGGAGTTACCGGGGAGCTGTTTTTT	CASSFFGAGVTGELFF
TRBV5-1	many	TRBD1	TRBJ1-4	TGCGCCAGCAGCTCTCTCGGGACAGGCACTAATGAAAAACTGTTTTTT	CASSSLGTGTNEKLFF
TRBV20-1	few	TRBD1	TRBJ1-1	TGCAGTGCTAGAGACGGGACAGGGGACACTGAAGCTTTCTTT	CSARDGTGDTEAFF
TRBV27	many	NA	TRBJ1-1	TGTGCCAGCAGTGTTTCGAGGGGGGCATCTGAAGCTTTCTTT	CASSVSRGASEAFF
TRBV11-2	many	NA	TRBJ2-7	TGTGCCAGCAGCTTAGCCCACAGGAAGCCCTACGAGCAGTACTTC	CASSLAHRKPYEQYF
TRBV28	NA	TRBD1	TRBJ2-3	TGTGCCAGCAGAGGGACAGGAACAGATACGCAGTATTTT	CASRGTGTDTQYF
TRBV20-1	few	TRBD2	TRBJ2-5	TGCAGTGCTCAGACCCCGGGACTAGCGGGAAGGCACCAAGAGACCCAGTACTTC	CSAQTPGLAGRHQETQYF
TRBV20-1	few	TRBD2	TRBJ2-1	TGCAGTGCTCCCGGCCCGGGAGGGCAAAAGAATGAGCAGTTCTTC	CSAPGPGGQKNEQFF
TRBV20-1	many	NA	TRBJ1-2	TGCAGTGCTATCTCCTCTAACTATGGCTACACCTTC	CSAISSNYGYTF
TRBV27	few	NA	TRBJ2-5	TGTGCCAGCAGTCCCCAGGTGGGGGGCCGGGAGACCCAGTACTTC	CASSPQVGGRETQYF
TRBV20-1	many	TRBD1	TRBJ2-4	TGCAGTGCTAGAGGGACAGGGGGGAACCCTCTAGCCAAAAACATTCAGTACTTC	CSARGTGGNPLAKNIQYF
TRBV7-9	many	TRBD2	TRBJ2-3	TGTGCCAGCAGTCGAACCGGGACTACAAGCACAGATACGCAGTATTTT	CASSRTGTTSTDTQYF
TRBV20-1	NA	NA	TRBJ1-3	TGCAGTGCTAGCCGTATGGATTCTGGAAACACCATATATTTT	CSASRMDSGNTIYF
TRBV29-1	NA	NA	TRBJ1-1	TGCAGCGCCCTACTAGGACAGACCATGAACACTGAAGCTTTCTTT	CSALLGQTMNTEAFF
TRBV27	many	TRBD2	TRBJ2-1	TGTGCCAGCAGTTTAGGGACTAGCGGGAGGTTTTCCTACAATGAGCAGTTCTTC	CASSLGTSGRFSYNEQFF
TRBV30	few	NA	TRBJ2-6	TGTGCCTGGACAGAGATACTAAAGAAACCTGGCTCTGGGGCCAACGTCCTGACTTTC	CAWTEILKKPGSGANVLTF
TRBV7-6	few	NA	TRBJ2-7	TGTGCCAGCAGCCGGGATACCGGCGAGCAGTACTTC	CASSRDTGEQYF
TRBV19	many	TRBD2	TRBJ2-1	TGTGCCAGTACCCTACTAGCGGGAGGTCGTAATGAGCAGTTCTTC	CASTLLAGGRNEQFF